This T cell receptor (beta chain) stems from a study of blood T cell repertoires in COVID-19. The protocol was immunoSEQ multiplex PCR, while the TCRdb copy is restricted to in-frame clones and leaves out a portion. The sample has around 120,000 clones; approximately 84% are singletons. V lost 4 bases, J lost 0 bases, and 13 bases lay in between. The germline V gene has CDR1 SGHDN and CDR2 FVKESK. This CDR3 contains 16 residues. The rearrangement uses TRBV14 and TRBJ1-3; tentatively, D is TRBD1 (6 bases). Sequencing input: peripheral blood. The source is a man in his 70s with acute or convalescent COVID-19. This CDR3 is CASSPLDSYSGNTIYF. The CDR3 DNA sequence: TGTGCCAGCAGCCCCCTGGACAGTTACTCTGGAAACACCATATATTTT. Variable domain in full (rest from reference TRBV14 and TRBJ1-3): EAGVTQFPSHSVIEKGQTVTLRCDPISGHDNLYWYRRVMGKEIKFLLHFVKESKQDESGMPNNRFLAERTGGTYSTLKVQPAELEDSGVYFCASSPLDSYSGNTIYFGEGSWLTVV.